Sequencing of this TCR beta chain was carried out in a study of low-dose radiotherapy and immunotherapy resistance in tumors. In the study overall: Cohort 2 patients were irradiated with 1 Gy every two weeks, reaching 13 Gy over 26 weeks. The patients were given nivolumab 240 mg every two weeks and ipilimumab 1 mg/kg every six weeks, through an intravenous route. Daily oral aspirin at 300 mg began on cycle 1 day 1 and lasted four cycles.

Time point denoted: after trial treatment. The sample's treatment: LDRT plus nivolumab, ipilimumab, low-dose cyclophosphamide and aspirin (RACIN trial). In the RACIN dose-escalation trial, donors got nivolumab plus ipilimumab with aspirin, cyclophosphamide and radiotherapy. With TRAV- and TRBV-specific primers, first-strand cDNA was made, covering the alpha and beta chains. Both a constant-region primer and a V-primer adapter served to amplify TCRs across 15 to 25 PCR cycles. TCRdb re-called the reads with MiXCR, one entry per CDR3 protein. The sample records around 80,000 distinct CDR3 sequences, around 17% being singletons. Per the germline V gene, CDR1 is SGHTA and CDR2 is FQGNSA. V was shortened by 1 base and J by 10 bases, with 11 bases between the two germline ends. This CDR3 comprises 13 residues.

This sequence joins TRBV7-2 and TRBJ2-1; no definite D call. The TCR comes from a male donor with prostate cancer. The source material was PBMCs, sampled after low-dose radiotherapy plus immunotherapy. For the CDR3, the DNA is TGTGCCAGCAGCTTAGATAGGGCGACCGAGCAGTTCTTC. Translating it yields CASSLDRATEQFF.